Each of the 26 T cell receptor beta chains below was sequenced from the same sample in a study of molecular identifiers for immune sequencing clone quantification. TCRdb called the PCR reads again in MiXCR, with one record for every CDR3 protein. The table lists 460,000 or so distinct CDR3 sequences, about 25% of them singletons. Material for sequencing was naive CD8+ T cells from blood, with Jurkat cell RNA spiked in. The sample's subset: FACS-sorted CD8+CD4-CCR7+CD45RA+ naive T cells. The origin of the receptors is a human donor in good health. Some libraries in this study had Jurkat cell RNA spiked in.

At least ten counts were recorded for this clonotype. V usage is TRBV4-1 and J usage is TRBJ1-5, with D perhaps matching TRBD1 (5 bases). Trimming removed 3 bases at V and 4 bases at J, with 13 bases between. CDR3 length equals 15 residues. The germline V gene encodes CDR1 MGHRA and CDR2 YSYEKL. For the CDR3, the DNA is TGCGCCAGCAGCCAGATGGGGGGAGGGAATCAGCCCCAGCATTTT. It translates to CASSQMGGGNQPQHF.

In nucleotides, the CDR3 is TGTGCCAGCAGCAGCCGGGACAGGGGGAGAGGTGAGACTGAAGCTTTCTTT. It specifies CASSSRDRGRGETEAFF. The chain carries TRBV12-3 or TRBV12-4 and TRBJ1-1, with TRBD1 matching 11 bases. The J segment lost 5 bases and the V segment lost 6 bases, leaving 14 bases of the junction unmatched. The CDR3 runs 17 residues.

This clonotype showed up many times. The rearrangement links TRBV27 to TRBJ1-2, with D unclear. CDR3 size: 12 residues. Germline-derived CDR1 and CDR2 are MNHEY and SMNVEV (reference sequence). Trimming removed 6 bases from V and 6 bases from J, with 11 bases in between. CDR3 bases: TGTGCCAGCAGGGGAGGTACGAATGGCTACACCTTC. Amino acid sequence: CASRGGTNGYTF.

V is TRBV19 and J is TRBJ1-5; D possibly corresponds to TRBD1 (5 bases). Trimming took 1 base from V and 3 from J, leaving 10 bases between them. The CDR3 length is 15 residues. Germline V gene lookup returns CDR1 LNHDA and CDR2 SQIVND (reference sequence). The CDR3 nucleotides are TGTGCCAGTAGTATAGGAACCAGGGCCAATCAGCCCCAGCATTTT. The encoded protein is CASSIGTRANQPQHF.

This clonotype was seen at least ten times. The CDR3 protein is CASSSWGPDEQYF. For the CDR3, the DNA is TGTGCCAGCAGCTCGTGGGGTCCGGACGAGCAGTACTTC. The genes are TRBV11-2 and TRBJ2-7, with no clear D. This CDR3 is built from 13 residues. The V end was cut by 4 bases, the J end by 5 bases, with 12 bases between. Looked up from germline, CDR1 is SGHAT and CDR2 is FQNNGV.

This clonotype has a handful of counts. The junction differs from germline at one of its ends, possibly a read error. J is TRBJ2-2 and V is TRBV19; D tentatively fits TRBD1 or TRBD2 (5 bases each). Germline V gene lookup returns CDR1 LNHDA and CDR2 SQIVND (reference sequence). CDR3 size: 16 residues. CDR3 sequence reads: CASSIGGRVNTGEPFF. CDR3 nucleotides: TGTGCCAGTAGTATTGGAGGCAGGGTGAACACCGGGGAGCCGTTTTTT.

This clonotype was seen ten or more times. The V gene is TRBV28, the J gene TRBJ2-7; maybe TRBD1 (6 bases). This CDR3 comprises 11 residues. Germline lookup yields CDR1 MDHEN and CDR2 SYDVKM. V dropped 8 bases and J dropped 3 bases, with 8 bases sitting between them. The CDR3 loop is CASGQYYEQYF. CDR3 sequence (DNA): TGTGCCAGCGGACAGTACTACGAGCAGTACTTC.

On this clonotype itself: The conserved closing phenylalanine or tryptophan is absent in this CDR3, likely reflecting a read error. The chain joins TRBV19 to TRBJ1-1; TRBD1 is a possible D gene (6 bases). This CDR3 is 12 amino acids long. V gave up 6 bases and J gave up 4 bases, with 9 bases separating them. CDR1 and CDR2 from the germline V gene are LNHDA and SQIVND (reference sequence). Here the CDR3 reads CASRQGFTEAFI. DNA for the CDR3: TGTGCCAGTAGGCAGGGGTTCACTGAAGCTTTCATT.

V and J are TRBV25-1 and TRBJ2-1, with D hard to call. V was pared by 1 base and J by 0 bases, with 7 bases between. CDR1 and CDR2 from the germline V gene are MGHDK and SYGVNS. This CDR3 contains 15 residues. This chain's CDR3 is CASSEFGSSYNEQFF. As DNA, the CDR3 is TGTGCCAGCAGTGAATTTGGCAGCTCCTACAATGAGCAGTTCTTC.

This clonotype was seen at least ten times. The J gene is TRBJ1-5, the V gene TRBV27; no clear D gene. Trimming took off 6 bases at V and 0 bases at J, with 15 bases between the two ends. The V gene's germline CDR1 is MNHEY and CDR2 SMNVEV (reference sequence). CDR3 length: 16 residues. The CDR3 here is CASSHSASFSNQPQHF. The CDR3 DNA follows: TGTGCCAGCAGCCACTCCGCGTCCTTTAGCAATCAGCCCCAGCATTTT.

This clonotype has more than one count but fewer than ten. The chain has TRBV21-1 and TRBJ1-5; the listed D gene, TRBD1, was not tested against the DNA. TRBV21-1 is a known pseudogene. This CDR3 comprises 17 residues. The DNA for the CDR3 is TGTGCCAGCAGCAAAGAGGTGCCGACAGGGGCGAATCAGCCCCAGCATTTT. It codes for CASSKEVPTGANQPQHF.

Concerning this clonotype: Given a much more abundant clone one base away, this may be a read error. The chain combines TRBV20-1 with TRBJ2-3; D gene ambiguous. This CDR3 has 15 amino acids. The V gene's germline CDR1 is DFQATT and CDR2 SNEGSKA (reference sequence). The DNA for the CDR3 is TGCAGTGCTAGAGCATTGGATTTTAGCACAGATACGCGGTATTTT. This gives the protein CSARALDFSTDTRYF.

This clonotype was seen only a few times. The chain couples TRBV2 to TRBJ1-5, with D unresolved. Trimming removed 3 bases from V and 4 bases from J, with 10 bases in between. This CDR3 has 14 amino acids. CDR1 SNHLY and CDR2 FYNNEI come from the germline V gene. CDR3 nucleotides: TGTGCCAGCAGTGATCCCGGGGTGAATCAGCCCCAGCATTTT. Its protein is CASSDPGVNQPQHF.

This clonotype has a handful of counts. This sequence joins TRBV10-1 and TRBJ2-2; 9 bases match TRBD1. CDR1 WNHNN and CDR2 SYGVQD come from the germline V gene (reference sequence). J was trimmed by 0 bases and V by 10 bases; bases with no gene match: 15. The CDR3 covers 18 residues. CDR3 coding DNA: TGCGCCACCCAGGGACAGGGCGGAACCGGTGCGAACACCGGGGAGCTGTTTTTT. Residues: CATQGQGGTGANTGELFF.

The chain combines TRBV13 with TRBJ1-4, with TRBD1 matching 8 bases. The trim removed 3 bases at V and 6 bases at J, leaving 9 bases unmatched. There are 16 residues in the CDR3. The germline V gene has CDR1 PRHDT and CDR2 FYEKMQ (reference sequence). The chain's CDR3 is CASSFSVETGDEKLFF. The CDR3 bases are TGTGCCAGCAGCTTTAGCGTGGAGACAGGGGATGAAAAACTGTTTTTT.

Only a few counts were recorded for this clonotype. Being one base from a much bigger clone, this may be a read error. V gene TRBV3-1 combines with J gene TRBJ2-5; possibly TRBD2 for D (6 bases). This CDR3 has 14 amino acids. CDR1 LGHDT and CDR2 YNNKEL come from the germline V gene (reference sequence). The CDR3 sequence is CAGSPGLEQETQYF. The CDR3 region has the DNA TGTGCCGGCAGCCCGGGACTGGAACAAGAGACCCAGTACTTC.

This chain joins TRBV7-9 and TRBJ2-3; D is undetermined. Trimming took 11 bases from V and 4 from J, leaving 34 bases between them. CDR1 and CDR2 (germline): SEHNR, FQNEAQ (reference sequence). This CDR3 is 19 amino acids long. The CDR3 DNA is TGTGCCCGCCGCTCCCGACCGGGTTCGGCTACTGGTCGCGCAGATACGCAGTATTTT. This encodes CARRSRPGSATGRADTQYF. The variable domain in full, with the rest retrieved from reference TRBV7-9 and TRBJ2-3, is DTGVSQNPRHKITKRGQNVTFRCDPISEHNRLYWYRQTLGQGPEFLTYFQNEAQLEKSRLLSDRFSAERPKGSFSTLEIQRTEQGDSAMYLCARRSRPGSATGRADTQYFGPGTRLTVL.

As concerns this clonotype: The conserved phenylalanine or tryptophan normally closing the CDR3 is absent here, so this likely arose from a read error. This chain uses TRBV30 with TRBJ1-1, with 11 bases aligning to TRBD1. With 0 bases clipped from V and 11 bases from J, the junction kept 2 bases outside the gene matches. Germline V gene lookup returns CDR1 GTSNPN and CDR2 SVGIG (reference sequence). This CDR3 contains 12 residues. CDR3 sequence: CAWSVGQGAAFS. CDR3 in DNA: TGTGCCTGGAGTGTAGGACAGGGGGCCGCTTTCTCT.

The rearrangement joins TRBV5-4 to TRBJ2-2, with 10 bases matching TRBD1. V gave up 0 bases and J gave up 8 bases; unmatched junction bases: 4. The CDR3 contains 15 residues. CDR1 is SGHNT and CDR2 is YYREEE in the germline V gene (reference sequence). The CDR3 loop reads CASSLGQGAPGELFF. CDR3 DNA: TGTGCCAGCAGCTTGGGACAGGGGGCGCCGGGGGAGCTGTTTTTT.

The rearrangement links TRBV6-2 or TRBV6-3 to TRBJ1-1; unclear D gene. There are 15 residues in the CDR3. V was shortened by 1 base and J by 2 bases, with 11 bases between the two germline ends. Germline V gene lookup returns CDR1 MNHEY and CDR2 SVGEGT. Written as DNA, the CDR3 is TGTGCCAGCAGTTACTTTGAGGTAATTAACACTGAAGCTTTCTTT. It translates to CASSYFEVINTEAFF.

In its sample, this clonotype was seen once. A much larger clone sits a single nucleotide away, making a read error possible. Since no conserved phenylalanine or tryptophan closes the CDR3, a read error is the likely cause. This chain links TRBV7-9 with TRBJ2-2, with 7 nucleotides matching TRBD2. The ends lost 5 bases at V and 5 bases at J; junction bases unmatched: 11. Germline-derived CDR1 and CDR2 are SEHNR and FQNEAQ (reference sequence). This CDR3 is 16 amino acids long. CDR3 sequence (DNA): TGTGCCAGCAGCAACCGGGACTACAGCCCAACCGGGGAGCTGTTTCTT. Its protein product is CASSNRDYSPTGELFL.

The chain combines TRBV27 with TRBJ2-1, with a weak D call TRBD2 (6 bases). The CDR3 totals 14 residues. The V end was cut by 6 bases, the J end by 5 bases, with 14 bases between. The germline CDR1 and CDR2 sequences are MNHEY and SMNVEV (reference sequence). This chain's CDR3 is CASRGMGGNNEQFF. The CDR3 bases are TGTGCCAGCAGAGGAATGGGAGGAAACAATGAGCAGTTCTTC.

This clonotype was detected a few times. The V and J genes are TRBV6-1 and TRBJ2-7; D is undetermined. There are 13 residues in the CDR3. The germline V and J ends were trimmed by 0 bases and 3 bases, with 6 bases remaining between them. Germline V gives CDR1 MNHNS, CDR2 SASEGT. For the CDR3, the DNA is TGTGCCAGCAGTGAAGCGCCCTTCTACGAGCAGTACTTC. It encodes CASSEAPFYEQYF.

This clonotype showed up just a few times. V and J are TRBV27 and TRBJ2-2; D call uncertain. Germline CDR1 is MNHEY and CDR2 is SMNVEV (reference sequence). The CDR3 is 13 residues long. Deletions cut 6 bases from V and 5 bases from J, with 10 bases between. Here the CDR3 reads CASRISVTGELFF. CDR3 DNA: TGTGCCAGCAGAATTTCGGTGACCGGGGAGCTGTTTTTT.

This clonotype was observed at least ten times. This rearrangement joins TRBV4-1 to TRBJ1-5; D uncertain. The CDR3 loop spans 17 amino acids. V was trimmed by 1 base and J by 0 bases, leaving 13 bases between them. Per germline, CDR1 MGHRA and CDR2 YSYEKL. CDR3 sequence (DNA): TGCGCCAGCAGCCAAGTCGAAGAATCCTATAGCAATCAGCCCCAGCATTTT. It translates to CASSQVEESYSNQPQHF.

In this sample, this clonotype turned up a few times. V gene TRBV13 combines with J gene TRBJ2-3, with TRBD2 matching 12 bases. CDR1 is PRHDT, CDR2 FYEKMQ, per germline (reference sequence). This CDR3 has 16 residues. Losses at the gene ends were 4 bases for V and 2 bases for J; bases not matched to a gene: 4. CDR3 region: CASSSLAGGYTDTQYF. DNA for the CDR3: TGTGCCAGCAGCTCACTAGCGGGGGGTTACACAGATACGCAGTATTTT.